Presented here are 16 T cell receptor beta chains from one specimen sequenced in a study of T cell responses to AZD1222 COVID-19 vaccine (dated by TCRdb to about 2021). The library was made by the immunoSEQ multiplex PCR assay. TCRdb retrieved this table from immuneACCESS and kept in-frame rearrangements only. Not all clones are present; in checked studies, unresolved V genes account for under half, and no reason is known for the remainder. A total of roughly 120,000 clones appear in this sample, roughly 88% of them only once. The ten largest account for about 17% of the sample. The sample's time point label, in plain terms: baseline before first vaccination. The treatment or condition label, as the study defines it: meningococcal conjugate vaccine given as trial control. The source was peripheral blood, collected on day 0 of MenACWY control vaccination. The receptors stem from an adult in good health.

V is TRBV19 and J is TRBJ1-5, with a weak D call TRBD1 (5 bases). The germline gives CDR1 LNHDA, CDR2 SQIVND (reference sequence). Trimming shortened V by 5 bases and J by 0 bases, and 17 bases separated the two germline ends. This CDR3 has 17 residues. CDR3 protein: CASSPQFPQDSNQPQHF. DNA for the CDR3: TGTGCCAGTAGTCCCCAGTTCCCACAGGATAGCAATCAGCCCCAGCATTTT.

The chain links TRBV19 to TRBJ2-5; 8 positions agree with TRBD2. CDR1 and CDR2 from the germline V gene are LNHDA and SQIVND (reference sequence). CDR3 length equals 18 residues. The junction had 21 bases not matched to a gene; V was cut back by 7 bases and J by 5 bases. The CDR3 DNA sequence: TGTGCCAGTATTTGGGCGGGAGGTGCGAAAGGGAATCGGGAGACCCAGTACTTC. This codes for CASIWAGGAKGNRETQYF.

V gene TRBV30 combines with J gene TRBJ1-1; D not certain. Between the trimmed V and J ends, which lost 2 bases and 0 bases, there was a span of 7 bases. Germline V gene lookup returns CDR1 GTSNPN and CDR2 SVGIG (reference sequence). The CDR3 runs to 13 residues. The CDR3 region has the DNA TGTGCCTGGAGTAAGAATTTGAACACTGAAGCTTTCTTT. This sequence encodes CAWSKNLNTEAFF.

The J gene is TRBJ1-1, the V gene TRBV2; 8 bases are shared with TRBD1. V gave up 2 bases and J gave up 5 bases; unmatched junction bases: 10. CDR1 and CDR2 (germline): SNHLY, FYNNEI. The CDR3 runs 16 residues. The CDR3 coding sequence is TGTGCCAGCAGTGAATTACTGCAGGGGGCAAGGACTGAAGCTTTCTTT. It is translated as CASSELLQGARTEAFF.

V is TRBV5-6 and J is TRBJ2-7; 10 bases align to TRBD1. Germline loops: CDR1 SGHDT, CDR2 YYEEEE. Trimming took 5 bases from V and 6 from J; bases not matched to a gene: 2. The CDR3 sequence is 12 residues long. The CDR3, as DNA: TGTGCCAGCAGGGGGACAGGGGCCGAGCAGTACTTC. This gives the protein CASRGTGAEQYF.

For this clone: Other nucleotide sequences from this sample produce the same CDR3. This chain joins TRBV6-5 and TRBJ2-6, with 9 bases lining up with TRBD1. Germline V CDR1 and CDR2: MNHEY, SVGAGI. The CDR3 is 15 residues long. Unmatched junction bases numbered 0, after V lost 6 bases and J lost 0 bases. The CDR3 coding sequence is TGTGCCAGCAGGACAGGGGGCTCTGGGGCCAACGTCCTGACTTTC. This codes for CASRTGGSGANVLTF.

The chain carries TRBV5-1 and TRBJ1-6; no definite D call. The V end was cut by 0 bases, the J end by 11 bases, with 6 bases between. Germline lookup yields CDR1 SGHRS and CDR2 YFSETQ. The CDR3 covers 12 residues. The CDR3 region has the DNA TGCGCCAGCAGCTTGGGGAGTCCACCCCTCCACTTT. Translation: CASSLGSPPLHF.

V is TRBV25-1 and J is TRBJ1-1; D is unresolved. The CDR3 loop spans 14 amino acids. Trimming stripped 6 bases from V and 2 bases from J, with 13 bases between. CDR1 is MGHDK, CDR2 SYGVNS, per germline. The CDR3 protein is CASRGSGVNTEAFF. Here the CDR3 DNA reads TGTGCCAGCAGAGGGTCCGGGGTAAACACTGAAGCTTTCTTT. The full variable domain, in which reference TRBV25-1 and TRBJ1-1 provide the parts outside the CDR3, is EADIYQTPRYLVIGTGKKITLECSQTMGHDKMYWYQQDPGMELHLIHYSYGVNSTEKGDLSSESTVSRIRTEHFPLTLESARPSHTSQYLCASRGSGVNTEAFFGQGTRLTVV.

CDR3 DNA sequence: TGTGCCAGTAGTATTAAGGCCCTAGCCCCTGAAGCTTTCTTT. It codes for CASSIKALAPEAFF. The chain couples TRBV19 to TRBJ1-1; no reliable D call. The length of the CDR3 is 14 residues. V shed 3 bases and J shed 6 bases, with 14 bases lying between them. The germline gives CDR1 LNHDA, CDR2 SQIVND (reference sequence).

The rearrangement joins TRBV3-1 (or the pseudogene TRBV3-2) to TRBJ2-7; 8 positions agree with TRBD1. Per the germline V gene, CDR1 is LGHDT and CDR2 is YNNKEL (reference sequence). With 6 bases clipped from V and 5 bases from J, the junction kept 6 bases outside the gene matches. This CDR3 contains 13 residues. Here the CDR3 reads CASRGDRSNEQYF. CDR3 bases: TGTGCCAGCAGGGGGGACAGGTCCAACGAGCAGTACTTC.

J is TRBJ2-2 and V is TRBV27, with TRBD2 matching 12 bases. CDR1 is MNHEY and CDR2 is SMNVEV in the germline V gene (reference sequence). This CDR3 spans 22 amino acids. V dropped 7 bases and J dropped 6; count of bases not matched to a gene: 27. The DNA of the CDR3 is TGTGCCAGCATCCTTGTCCAGGGGGCGCAAAGGACTAGCGGGATAGGCGCCGGGGAGCTGTTTTTT. Encoded protein: CASILVQGAQRTSGIGAGELFF.

On this clone itself: The junction and the germline gene differ at one end; a read error may be behind it. The rearrangement links TRBV11-2 to TRBJ2-5; 7 bases fit TRBD2. The CDR3 loop spans 13 amino acids. The germline CDR1 and CDR2 sequences are SGHAT and FQNNGV. The CDR3 DNA reads TGTGCCAGCAGCCCCCAGCGGGAAGAGTCCCAGTACTTC. As protein: CASSPQREESQYF.

In regard to this clone: The junction does not match germline at one end; this may be a read error. This chain joins TRBV28 and TRBJ1-5; 7 bases fit TRBD1. The CDR3 is made up of 17 amino acids. Germline V gene lookup returns CDR1 MDHEN and CDR2 SYDVKM. DNA for the CDR3: TGTGCCAGCAGTTTATGGCTGACAGGGAGAGGCAATCGGCCCCAGCATTTT. Protein: CASSLWLTGRGNRPQHF.

The gene calls are TRBV9 and TRBJ1-1; maybe TRBD1 (6 bases). V shed 3 bases and J shed 0 bases, with 12 bases lying between them. CDR3 length: 15 residues. Germline V CDR1 and CDR2: SGDLS, YYNGEE. DNA of the CDR3: TGTGCCAGCAGCGCGCAGGACAGATTGAACACTGAAGCTTTCTTT. Translation: CASSAQDRLNTEAFF.

The CDR3: CASSLNGEGGDTQYF. The CDR3, as DNA: TGTGCCAGCAGCTTAAACGGAGAAGGCGGAGATACGCAGTATTTT. This chain joins TRBV7-3 and TRBJ2-3, with D uncertain. V was cut by 1 base and J by 5 bases, with 13 bases left in between. This CDR3 spans 15 amino acids. The germline V gene encodes CDR1 SGHTA and CDR2 FQGTGA.

V and J are TRBV25-1 and TRBJ2-7; the D gene is possibly TRBD2 (5 bases). Deletions cut 5 bases from V and 7 bases from J, with 9 bases between. Germline V lookup: CDR1 MGHDK, CDR2 SYGVNS. The CDR3 spans 11 residues. The CDR3 nucleotides read TGTGCCAGCAGTTGGTCGGGGGAGCAGTACTTC. Translation gives CASSWSGEQYF.